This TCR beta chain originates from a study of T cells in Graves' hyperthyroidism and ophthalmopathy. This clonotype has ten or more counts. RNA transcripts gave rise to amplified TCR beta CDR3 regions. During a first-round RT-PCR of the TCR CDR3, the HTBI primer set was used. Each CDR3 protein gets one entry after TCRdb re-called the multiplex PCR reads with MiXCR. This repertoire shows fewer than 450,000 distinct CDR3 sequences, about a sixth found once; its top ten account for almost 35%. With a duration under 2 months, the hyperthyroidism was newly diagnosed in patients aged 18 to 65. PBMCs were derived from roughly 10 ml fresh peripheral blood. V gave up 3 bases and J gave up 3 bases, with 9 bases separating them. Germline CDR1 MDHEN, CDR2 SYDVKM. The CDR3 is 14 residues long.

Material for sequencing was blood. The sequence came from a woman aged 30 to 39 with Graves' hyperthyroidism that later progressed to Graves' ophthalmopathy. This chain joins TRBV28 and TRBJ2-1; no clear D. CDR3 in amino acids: CASSFQENYNEQFF. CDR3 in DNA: TGTGCCAGCAGTTTTCAGGAGAACTACAATGAGCAGTTCTTC. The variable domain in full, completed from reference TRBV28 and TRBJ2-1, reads DVKVTQSSRYLVKRTGEKVFLECVQDMDHENMFWYRQDPGLGLRLIYFSYDVKMKEKGDIPEGYSVSREKKERFSLILESASTNQTSMYLCASSFQENYNEQFFGPGTRLTVL.